This entry lists 16 T cell receptor beta chains sequenced from one sample in a study of T cells in Graves' hyperthyroidism and ophthalmopathy. TCR beta CDR3 region amplification was performed from RNA transcripts. Carried out on the TCR CDR3, a first-round RT-PCR used the HTBI primer set. From the multiplex PCR reads, TCRdb called clonotypes with MiXCR, one entry per CDR3 protein. The sample has 350,000 or so distinct CDR3 sequences, 15% to 20% seen once. The material sequenced was blood. The receptors shown here come from a woman aged 35 to 49 with Graves' ophthalmopathy.

The sample holds many counts of this clonotype. This rearrangement joins TRBV13 to TRBJ2-5, with TRBD2 matching over 7 bases. Germline trimming cut 5 bases from V and 4 bases from J; bases unmatched to any gene: 7. The CDR3 consists of 14 residues. The V gene's germline CDR1 is PRHDT and CDR2 FYEKMQ (reference sequence). CDR3 sequence reads: CASSVAGVGETQYF. The CDR3, as DNA: TGTGCCAGCAGCGTCGCGGGAGTCGGAGAGACCCAGTACTTC. Together with reference TRBV13 and TRBJ2-5, the CDR3 gives the full variable domain: AAGVIQSPRHLIKEKRETATLKCYPIPRHDTVYWYQQGPGQDPQFLISFYEKMQSDKGSIPDRFSAQQFSDYHSELNMSSLELGDSALYFCASSVAGVGETQYFGPGTRLLVL.

This clonotype was detected ten times or more. The J gene is TRBJ1-2, the V gene TRBV11-2; a weak D match, TRBD1 (5 bases). The length of the CDR3 is 13 residues. Trimming removed 5 bases at V and 2 bases at J, with 9 bases between. Germline V gene lookup returns CDR1 SGHAT and CDR2 FQNNGV. The CDR3 bases are TGTGCCAGCAGCATAACAGGAAACTATGGCTACACCTTC. This translates into CASSITGNYGYTF.

The chain employs TRBV3-1 and TRBJ1-1; a weak D match, TRBD1 (6 bases). V lost 11 bases, J lost 6 bases, and 13 bases lay in between. CDR1 LGHDT and CDR2 YNNKEL come from the germline V gene (reference sequence). The CDR3 covers 11 residues. The CDR3: CAAGGGPEAFF. The CDR3 DNA follows: TGTGCCGCGGGGGGGGGCCCTGAAGCTTTCTTT.

This clonotype was counted at least ten times. J is TRBJ2-7 and V is TRBV12-3 or TRBV12-4, with 7 bases matching TRBD2. V shed 7 bases, J shed 7 bases, and the junction held 13 bases outside the gene matches. The length of the CDR3 is 14 residues. CDR3 sequence (DNA): TGTGCCAGCAAAGTTAGCGGGCCCCGGGGAGAGCAGTACTTC. This sequence encodes CASKVSGPRGEQYF.

This clonotype appeared many times. The genes are TRBV11-2 and TRBJ2-5, with D possibly TRBD1 on 5 matching bases. The CDR3 contains 14 residues. The V gene lost 0 bases and the J gene lost 1 base, with 6 bases spanning the gap. CDR1 and CDR2 from the germline V gene are SGHAT and FQNNGV. The CDR3 DNA sequence: TGTGCCAGCAGCTTAGAACAGGCCCAAGAGACCCAGTACTTC. Translating it yields CASSLEQAQETQYF.

V and J are TRBV6-1 and TRBJ1-1, with a possible D match to TRBD1 (5 bases). Germline V gives CDR1 MNHNS, CDR2 SASEGT. The CDR3 runs 16 residues. Deletions cut 7 bases from V and 0 bases from J, with 18 bases between. The CDR3 coding sequence is TGTGCCAGCACTGGGGGAGCAGGGAACATGAACACTGAAGCTTTCTTT. It specifies CASTGGAGNMNTEAFF.

Many counts were recorded for this clonotype. The rearrangement uses TRBV7-2 and TRBJ2-7, with TRBD2 identical over 7 bases. Trimming took 6 bases from V and 3 from J; bases not matched to a gene: 11. CDR3 length: 15 amino acids. Germline CDR1 is SGHTA and CDR2 is FQGNSA. CDR3 loop: CASSLGGGNGYEQYF. The DNA of the CDR3 is TGTGCCAGCAGTCTAGGCGGGGGAAATGGCTACGAGCAGTACTTC.

The sample holds many counts of this clonotype. This sequence joins TRBV20-1 and TRBJ2-7; TRBD2 aligns across 10 bases. This CDR3 region has 14 residues. Trimming cost V 5 bases and J 0 bases; bases outside gene matches: 4. Germline CDR1 reads DFQATT; CDR2 reads SNEGSKA (reference sequence). The CDR3 bases are TGCAGTGCTTCTAGCGGGGGAAGCTCCTACGAGCAGTACTTC. Protein sequence: CSASSGGSSYEQYF.

This clonotype appeared many times. V and J are TRBV20-1 and TRBJ2-7, with D tentatively TRBD2 (6 bases). The CDR3 has 13 residues. The V end was cut by 5 bases, the J end by 5 bases, with 16 bases between. Germline CDR1 and CDR2: DFQATT and SNEGSKA (reference sequence). CDR3 sequence reads: CSAQAGSGNEQYF. The CDR3 DNA follows: TGCAGTGCTCAGGCCGGGAGTGGGAACGAGCAGTACTTC.

This clonotype was detected ten times or more. The chain uses TRBV7-9 and TRBJ1-1, with D tentatively TRBD1 (5 bases). Deletions cut 5 bases from V and 0 bases from J, with 13 bases between. Germline CDR1 and CDR2: SEHNR and FQNEAQ (reference sequence). There are 15 residues in the CDR3. The chain's CDR3 is CASSGGQGVNTEAFF. As DNA, the CDR3 is TGTGCCAGCAGCGGCGGGCAGGGAGTGAACACTGAAGCTTTCTTT.

The chain joins TRBV11-1 to TRBJ2-5; D gene ambiguous. From germline, CDR1 is SGHAT and CDR2 FQDESV (reference sequence). CDR3 length equals 13 residues. V lost 6 bases, J lost 4 bases, and 12 bases lay in between. CDR3 bases: TGTGCCAGCAGTCCTTTCCCGGCAGAGACCCAGTACTTC. It specifies CASSPFPAETQYF. The variable domain in full, with the rest retrieved from reference TRBV11-1 and TRBJ2-5, is EAEVAQSPRYKITEKSQAVAFWCDPISGHATLYWYRQILGQGPELLVQFQDESVVDDSQLPKDRFSAERLKGVDSTLKIQPAELGDSAMYLCASSPFPAETQYFGPGTRLLVL.

This clonotype was seen at least ten times. The V and J genes are TRBV12-3 or TRBV12-4 and TRBJ1-2, with D unclear. V lost 3 bases to trimming and J lost 4 bases, with 9 bases between them. This CDR3 region has 13 residues. CDR3 amino acids: CASSLARSYGYTF. The CDR3 DNA is TGTGCCAGCAGTTTGGCCAGGTCCTATGGCTACACCTTC.

The chain employs TRBV10-3 and TRBJ1-2; D ambiguous. The V end lost 2 bases, the J end lost 8 bases, and 6 bases lay between the germline ends. Germline V gives CDR1 ENHRY, CDR2 SYGVKD. The length of the CDR3 is 11 residues. The CDR3 DNA is TGTGCCATCAGTGAGACGGGAGGCTACACCTTC. As protein: CAISETGGYTF.

This clonotype was seen at least ten times. J is TRBJ1-1 and V is TRBV5-1, with 7 nucleotides matching TRBD1. Germline V gene lookup returns CDR1 SGHRS and CDR2 YFSETQ. V lost 2 bases, J lost 4 bases, and 8 bases stayed unmatched. The CDR3 extends over 15 amino acids. The CDR3 spells CASSFFDREGTEAFF. In DNA form, the CDR3 reads TGCGCCAGCAGCTTTTTCGACAGGGAGGGCACTGAAGCTTTCTTT.

In its sample, this clonotype was seen a few times. This sequence joins TRBV20-1 and TRBJ1-1; possibly TRBD1 for D (5 bases). The germline V gene has CDR1 DFQATT and CDR2 SNEGSKA (reference sequence). Trimming took 0 bases from V and 0 from J, leaving 26 bases between them. CDR3 size: 20 residues. In DNA form, the CDR3 reads TGCAGTGCTAGAGATAGTGTAAGCCGTTTCTCGACAGCCTTGAACACTGAAGCTTTCTTT. It translates to CSARDSVSRFSTALNTEAFF.

At least ten counts were recorded for this clonotype. The CDR3 region is CASSEAEGYGYTF. The CDR3 DNA reads as TGTGCCAGCAGTGAAGCGGAGGGCTATGGCTACACCTTC. The V gene is TRBV2, the J gene TRBJ1-2; D not resolved. Germline V CDR1 and CDR2: SNHLY, FYNNEI. The V end lost 0 bases, the J end lost 4 bases, and 6 bases lay between the germline ends. This CDR3 has 13 residues.